The subject of this entry is one T cell receptor (beta chain). This clonotype came up a few times. Its antigen is not yet known. No much larger clone is present one base from it, and per-base qualities are unavailable. These data belong to a study of blood T cells in healthy people across ages (dated by TCRdb to about 2015). In terms of the full investigation: Template switching captured roughly one uniquely barcoded TCR beta cDNA molecule per two T cells in model experiments. To track age-related changes in TCR beta repertoire diversity, the study relied on deep sequencing normalized with unique cDNA molecular identifiers. The donors were divided into four age groups: young (average around 16 years), middle-aged (about 39), aged (around 67) and long-lived (approximately 74). To avoid experimental bias, donors of different ages were randomly spread across the sequencing lanes. The study analyzed two additional independent replicas of 1 million unique cDNA reads from the same blood draw for two donors, one aged 18 to 30 and one aged 80 or older.

Sequences SQVTM (CDR1) and ANQGSEA (CDR2) are obtained from the germline V gene. The CDR3 numbers 12 residues from cysteine through phenylalanine. The DNA shown is the 36-base CDR3, in frame from base 1. Cut back by 4 bases and 7 bases, the V and J ends lie 14 bases apart. Study-wide findings and limitations: Donor CMV infection status was unknown, potentially confounding age-related changes in expanded clonotypes. The percentage of naive T cells measured by flow cytometry correlated strongly with observed TCR beta diversity. Compared with the aged group, more naive CD4+ T cells, fewer expanded clones and increased TCR diversity were shown by the long-lived group, suggesting age selection. Observed TCR beta diversity per million T cells fell roughly linearly with age, and a significant reduction was already apparent by age roughly 41. Bulk unsorted PBMC profiling prevented conclusive comparison of naive and antigen-experienced compartments. Estimates of total diversity based on one million sequenced T cells were considered lower bounds and underestimates.

The 40 or so donors, aged roughly 6 to 95 years, were systemically healthy Caucasian individuals from Russia. Each donor gave ten milliliters of peripheral blood, collected into EDTA-treated Vacutainer tubes. PBMCs were isolated by Ficoll-Paque density-gradient centrifugation, with at least 6 million obtained per sample. Total RNA was extracted from PBMCs with Trizol reagent, with at least 6 micrograms obtained per sample. For every donor, flow cytometry on a PBMC aliquot measured the percentage of naive CD45RAhigh/CD27high T cells. Receptors were amplified or captured by 5' RACE. TCRdb names Illumina HiSeq 2500 as the instrument used. The second PCR ran for roughly 7 to 11 cycles and used a J-beta primer mix along with a sample-barcoded 5' primer. A unique molecular identifier was introduced onto each TCR beta cDNA molecule by a template-switch 5' adaptor carrying 12 random nucleotides. At least 2.5 million CDR3-containing paired-end reads were obtained from each sample. First-strand cDNA was synthesized from all RNA with the Mint cDNA synthesis kit, primed by a TRBC-specific oligonucleotide. Following uracil-DNA glycosylase treatment, a first 18-cycle PCR with universal primers M1SS and BC2_uni_R was performed on all cDNA. For the original study's pipeline: Each sample was normalized by randomly selecting 1 million high-quality reads, each carrying a distinct molecular identifier. Reads with shared molecular identifiers were discarded instead of being binned into consensus sequences. CDR3 identification, clonotype clustering and error correction used MiTCR with a Q25 quality threshold and the strictest error-elimination algorithm. A nonparametric unseen species model with Euler transformation was used to estimate lower-bound total TCR beta diversity. The public reads were run again by TCRdb, first through fastp at Q25 and then through MiXCR, and only productive beta chains were kept. Each CDR3 protein appears once, grouped with its most common genes and DNA. TCRdb's processing, not the authors' own work, is the source of the V and J calls. The sample contains about a million distinct CDR3 sequences, around 54% of them found a single time. The top ten hold about a fifth of the sample.

The sequence joins TRBV29-1 to TRBJ2-7, and perhaps TRBD2 as D gene, on 5 matching bases. The material sequenced was blood. This clonotype was sampled from a woman in her sixties in good health. CDR3 protein: CSVGGARGEQYF. Here is the DNA: TGCAGCGTTGGAGGAGCCCGGGGTGAGCAGTACTTC.